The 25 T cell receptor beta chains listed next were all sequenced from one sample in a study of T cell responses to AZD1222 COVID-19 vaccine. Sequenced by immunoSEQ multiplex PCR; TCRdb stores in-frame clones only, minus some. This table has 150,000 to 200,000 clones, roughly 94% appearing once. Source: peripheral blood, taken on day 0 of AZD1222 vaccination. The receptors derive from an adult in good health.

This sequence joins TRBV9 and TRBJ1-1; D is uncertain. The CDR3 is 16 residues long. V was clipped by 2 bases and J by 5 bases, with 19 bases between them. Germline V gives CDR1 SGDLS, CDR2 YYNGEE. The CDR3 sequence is CASSVPEDGVKTEAFF. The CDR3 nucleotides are TGTGCCAGCAGCGTGCCCGAAGACGGTGTTAAGACTGAAGCTTTCTTT.

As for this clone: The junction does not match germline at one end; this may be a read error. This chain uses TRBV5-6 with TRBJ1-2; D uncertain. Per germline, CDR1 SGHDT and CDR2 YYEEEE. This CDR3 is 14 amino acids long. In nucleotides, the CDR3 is TGTGCCAGCAACTTGGGTTGGACGGAGGATGGCTACACCTTC. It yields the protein CASNLGWTEDGYTF.

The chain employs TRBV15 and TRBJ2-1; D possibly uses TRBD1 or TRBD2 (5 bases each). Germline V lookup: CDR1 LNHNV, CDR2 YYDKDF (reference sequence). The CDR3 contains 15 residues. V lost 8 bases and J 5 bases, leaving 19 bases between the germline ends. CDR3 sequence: CATGGRVTNHNEQFF. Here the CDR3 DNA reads TGTGCCACCGGGGGACGTGTCACTAACCACAATGAGCAGTTCTTC.

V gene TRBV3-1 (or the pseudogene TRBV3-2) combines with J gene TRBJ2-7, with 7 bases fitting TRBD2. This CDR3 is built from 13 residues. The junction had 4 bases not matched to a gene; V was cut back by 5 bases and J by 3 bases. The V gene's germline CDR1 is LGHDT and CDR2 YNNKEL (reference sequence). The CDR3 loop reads CASSFSGFYEQYF. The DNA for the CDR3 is TGTGCCAGCAGCTTTAGCGGGTTCTACGAGCAGTACTTC.

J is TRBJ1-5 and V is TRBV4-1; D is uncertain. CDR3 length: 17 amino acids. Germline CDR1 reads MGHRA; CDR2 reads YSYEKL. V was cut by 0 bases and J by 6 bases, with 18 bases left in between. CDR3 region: CASSQDSEGNPFQPQHF. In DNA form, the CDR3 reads TGCGCCAGCAGCCAAGATTCGGAAGGGAATCCTTTTCAGCCCCAGCATTTT.

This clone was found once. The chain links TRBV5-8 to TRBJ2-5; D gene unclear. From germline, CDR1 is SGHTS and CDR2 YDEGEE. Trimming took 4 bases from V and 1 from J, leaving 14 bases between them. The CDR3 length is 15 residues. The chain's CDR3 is CASSPNPGPQETQYF. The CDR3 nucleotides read TGTGCCAGCAGCCCCAACCCTGGGCCCCAAGAGACCCAGTACTTC.

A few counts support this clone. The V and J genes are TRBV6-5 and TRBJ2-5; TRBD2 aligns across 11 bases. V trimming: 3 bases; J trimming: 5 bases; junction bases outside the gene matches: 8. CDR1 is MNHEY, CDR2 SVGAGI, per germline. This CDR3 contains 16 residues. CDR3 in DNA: TGTGCCAGCAGTTATTCCCTAGCGGGAGGTAGGGAGACCCAGTACTTC. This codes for CASSYSLAGGRETQYF.

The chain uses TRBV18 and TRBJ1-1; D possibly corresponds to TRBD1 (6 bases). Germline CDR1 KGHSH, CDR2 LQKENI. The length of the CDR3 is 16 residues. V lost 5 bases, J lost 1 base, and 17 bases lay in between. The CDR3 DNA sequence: TGTGCCAGCTCATTATCTCAGGGGAAGAAGAACACTGAAGCTTTCTTT. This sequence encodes CASSLSQGKKNTEAFF.

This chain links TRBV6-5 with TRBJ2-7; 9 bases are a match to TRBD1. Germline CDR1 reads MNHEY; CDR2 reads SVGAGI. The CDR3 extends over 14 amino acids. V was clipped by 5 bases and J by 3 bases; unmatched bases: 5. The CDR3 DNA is TGTGCCAGCAGTCCGACAGGGGGGGGCTACGAGCAGTACTTC. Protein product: CASSPTGGGYEQYF.

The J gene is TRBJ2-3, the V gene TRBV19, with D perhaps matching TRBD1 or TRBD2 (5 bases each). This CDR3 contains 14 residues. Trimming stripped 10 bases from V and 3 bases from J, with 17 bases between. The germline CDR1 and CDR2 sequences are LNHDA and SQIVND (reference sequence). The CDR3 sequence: CATSQGVWTDTQYF. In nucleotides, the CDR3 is TGTGCCACCTCGCAGGGAGTTTGGACAGATACGCAGTATTTT.

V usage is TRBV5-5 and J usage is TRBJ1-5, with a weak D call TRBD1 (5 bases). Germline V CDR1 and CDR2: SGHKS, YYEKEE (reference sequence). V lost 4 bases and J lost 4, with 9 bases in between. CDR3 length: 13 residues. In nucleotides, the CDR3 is TGTGCCAGCAGCCGGGGCCTTAATCAGCCCCAGCATTTT. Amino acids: CASSRGLNQPQHF.

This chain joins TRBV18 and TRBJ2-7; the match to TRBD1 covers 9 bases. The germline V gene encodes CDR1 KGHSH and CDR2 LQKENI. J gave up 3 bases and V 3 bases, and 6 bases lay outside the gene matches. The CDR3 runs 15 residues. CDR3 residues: CASSPGGQGYYEQYF. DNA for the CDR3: TGTGCCAGCTCACCGGGAGGACAGGGGTACTACGAGCAGTACTTC. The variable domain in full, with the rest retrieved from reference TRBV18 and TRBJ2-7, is NAGVMQNPRHLVRRRGQEARLRCSPMKGHSHVYWYRQLPEEGLKFMVYLQKENIIDESGMPKERFSAEFPKEGPSILRIQQVVRGDSAAYFCASSPGGQGYYEQYFGPGTRLTVT.

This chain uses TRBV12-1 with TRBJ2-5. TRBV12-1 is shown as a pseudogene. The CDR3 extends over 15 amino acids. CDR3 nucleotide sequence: TGTGCCAGCAGCTTTGTCCTGAGGGGTAAAGAGACCCAGTACTTC. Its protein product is CASSFVLRGKETQYF.

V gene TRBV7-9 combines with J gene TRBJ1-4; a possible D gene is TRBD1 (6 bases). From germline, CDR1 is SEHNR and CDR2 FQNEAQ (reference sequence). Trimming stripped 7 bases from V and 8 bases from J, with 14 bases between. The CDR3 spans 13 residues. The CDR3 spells CASTPQGREKLFF. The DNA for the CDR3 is TGTGCCAGCACCCCACAGGGAAGGGAAAAACTGTTTTTT.

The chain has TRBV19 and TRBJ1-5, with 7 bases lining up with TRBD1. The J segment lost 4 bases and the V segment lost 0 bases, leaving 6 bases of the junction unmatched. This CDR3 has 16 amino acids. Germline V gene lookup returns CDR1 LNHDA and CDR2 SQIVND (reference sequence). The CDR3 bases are TGTGCCAGTAGTATAGATTTGAGGGGGCGAAATCAGCCCCAGCATTTT. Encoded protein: CASSIDLRGRNQPQHF.

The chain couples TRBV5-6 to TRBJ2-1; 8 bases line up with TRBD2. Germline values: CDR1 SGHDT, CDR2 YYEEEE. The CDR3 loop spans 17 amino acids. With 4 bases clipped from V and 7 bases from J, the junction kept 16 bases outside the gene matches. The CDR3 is CASSPLQRETFRNEQFF. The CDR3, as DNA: TGTGCCAGCAGCCCGTTGCAGCGGGAGACCTTCCGGAATGAGCAGTTCTTC. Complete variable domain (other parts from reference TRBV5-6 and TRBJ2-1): DAGVTQSPTHLIKTRGQQVTLRCSPKSGHDTVSWYQQALGQGPQFIFQYYEEEERQRGNFPDRFSGHQFPNYSSELNVNALLLGDSALYLCASSPLQRETFRNEQFFGPGTRLTVL.

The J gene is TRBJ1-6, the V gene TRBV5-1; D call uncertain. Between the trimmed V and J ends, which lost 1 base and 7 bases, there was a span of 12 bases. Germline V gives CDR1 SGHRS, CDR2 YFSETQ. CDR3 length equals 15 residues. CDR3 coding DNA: TGCGCCAGCAGCTTGTTGGACTTAATCAATTCACCCCTCCACTTT. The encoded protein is CASSLLDLINSPLHF. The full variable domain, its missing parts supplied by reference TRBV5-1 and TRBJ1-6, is KAGVTQTPRYLIKTRGQQVTLSCSPISGHRSVSWYQQTPGQGLQFLFEYFSETQRNKGNFPGRFSGRQFSNSRSEMNVSTLELGDSALYLCASSLLDLINSPLHFGNGTRLTVT.

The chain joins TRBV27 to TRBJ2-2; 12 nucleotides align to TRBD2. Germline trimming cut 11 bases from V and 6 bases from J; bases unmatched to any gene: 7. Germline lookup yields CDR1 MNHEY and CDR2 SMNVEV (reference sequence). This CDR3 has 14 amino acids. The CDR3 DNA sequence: TGTGCCGTACGACTAGCGGGAGCAGCCGGGGAGCTGTTTTTT. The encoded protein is CAVRLAGAAGELFF.

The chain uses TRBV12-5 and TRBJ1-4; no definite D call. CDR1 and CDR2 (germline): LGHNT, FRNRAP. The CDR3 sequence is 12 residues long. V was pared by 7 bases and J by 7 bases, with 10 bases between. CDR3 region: CASARAREKLFF. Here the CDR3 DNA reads TGTGCTAGTGCACGGGCACGTGAAAAACTGTTTTTT.

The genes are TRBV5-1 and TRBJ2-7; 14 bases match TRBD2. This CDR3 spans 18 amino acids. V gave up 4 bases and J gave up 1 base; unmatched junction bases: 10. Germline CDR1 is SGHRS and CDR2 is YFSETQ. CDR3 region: CASSLRLAGGVKSYEQYF. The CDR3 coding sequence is TGCGCCAGCAGCCTGAGACTAGCGGGAGGGGTTAAGTCCTACGAGCAGTACTTC.

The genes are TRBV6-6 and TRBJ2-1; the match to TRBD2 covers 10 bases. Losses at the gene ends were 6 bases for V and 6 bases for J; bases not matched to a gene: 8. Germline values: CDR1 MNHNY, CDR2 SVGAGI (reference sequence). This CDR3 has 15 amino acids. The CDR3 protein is CASRHRLAGTNEQFF. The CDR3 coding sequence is TGTGCCAGCAGACACAGACTAGCGGGTACCAATGAGCAGTTCTTC.

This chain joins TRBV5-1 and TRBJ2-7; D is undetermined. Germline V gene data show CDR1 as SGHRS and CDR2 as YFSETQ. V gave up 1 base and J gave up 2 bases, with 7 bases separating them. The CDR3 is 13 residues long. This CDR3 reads CASSLYGAYEQYF. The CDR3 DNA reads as TGCGCCAGCAGCTTGTACGGAGCCTACGAGCAGTACTTC. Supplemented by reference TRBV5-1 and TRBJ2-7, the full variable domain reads KAGVTQTPRYLIKTRGQQVTLSCSPISGHRSVSWYQQTPGQGLQFLFEYFSETQRNKGNFPGRFSGRQFSNSRSEMNVSTLELGDSALYLCASSLYGAYEQYFGPGTRLTVT.

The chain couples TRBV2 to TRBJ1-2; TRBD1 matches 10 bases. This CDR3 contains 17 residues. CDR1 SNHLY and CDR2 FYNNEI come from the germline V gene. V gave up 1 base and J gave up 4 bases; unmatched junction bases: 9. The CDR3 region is CASSEGGQGYLSYGYTF. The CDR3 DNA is TGTGCCAGCAGTGAAGGGGGACAGGGGTACCTCAGCTATGGCTACACCTTC.

In DNA, the CDR3 is TGCAGCGTTGCGTTTAGCCGGGATGAAAAACTGTTTTTT. The encoded protein is CSVAFSRDEKLFF. The chain uses TRBV29-1 and TRBJ1-4; D remains unclear. CDR1 is SQVTM and CDR2 is ANQGSEA in the germline V gene. Trimming left V 4 bases short and J 6 bases short, with 12 bases between. This CDR3 contains 13 residues.

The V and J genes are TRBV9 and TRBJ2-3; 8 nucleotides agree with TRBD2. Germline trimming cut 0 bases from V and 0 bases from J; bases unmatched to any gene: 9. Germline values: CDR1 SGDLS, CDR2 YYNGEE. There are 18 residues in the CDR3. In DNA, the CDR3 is TGTGCCAGCAGCGTAGCTGGACTAGCAGAAACTAGCACAGATACGCAGTATTTT. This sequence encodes CASSVAGLAETSTDTQYF.